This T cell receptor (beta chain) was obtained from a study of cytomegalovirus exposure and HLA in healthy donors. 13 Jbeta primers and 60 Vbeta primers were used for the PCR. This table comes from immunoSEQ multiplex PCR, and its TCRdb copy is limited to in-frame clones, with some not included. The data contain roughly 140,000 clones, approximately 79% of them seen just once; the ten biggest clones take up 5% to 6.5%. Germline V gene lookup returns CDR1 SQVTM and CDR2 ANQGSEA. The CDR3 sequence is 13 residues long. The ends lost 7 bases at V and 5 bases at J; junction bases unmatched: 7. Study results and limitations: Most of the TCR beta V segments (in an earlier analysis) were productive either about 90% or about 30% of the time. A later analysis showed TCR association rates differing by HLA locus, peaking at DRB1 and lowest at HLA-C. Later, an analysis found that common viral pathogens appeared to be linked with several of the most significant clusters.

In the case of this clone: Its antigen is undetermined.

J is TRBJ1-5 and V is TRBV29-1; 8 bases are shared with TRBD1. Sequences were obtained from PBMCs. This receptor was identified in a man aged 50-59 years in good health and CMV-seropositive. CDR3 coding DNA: TGCAGCGCCGGACAGGGAGGGGATCAGCCCCAGCATTTT. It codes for CSAGQGGDQPQHF.